The source of this T cell receptor (beta chain) is a study of blood T cell dynamics during melanoma immunotherapy. The overall study: Patients with metastatic melanoma got pembrolizumab or nivolumab-ipilimumab as first-line care.

Time point given: week 3, after first cycle of checkpoint inhibitor. Sampling occurred pretreatment (T0) and at week 3 (W3), after cycle one of checkpoint blockade. Patients with prior systemic cancer treatment, concomitant immunosuppressants, or other active malignancies were excluded. In germline, CDR1 is LNHDA, CDR2 SQIVND (reference sequence). This CDR3 region has 14 residues. V was cut by 5 bases and J by 0 bases, with 10 bases left in between. Measured with immunoSEQ multiplex PCR; TCRdb has only the in-frame clones, and not every one. The sample yields about 15,000 clones, 70% to 90% seen once.

Sequences were derived from blood, sampled from a patient treated with checkpoint blockade. This TCR was sampled from a human donor with melanoma. V usage is TRBV19 and J usage is TRBJ1-1; D is perhaps TRBD1 (5 bases). This chain's CDR3 is CASSGTLLNTEAFF. The CDR3, as DNA: TGTGCCAGTAGTGGGACCTTACTGAACACTGAAGCTTTCTTT.